This entry is about one TCR beta chain. Its antigen is still unknown. Base qualities are not provided; no much larger clone lies one nucleotide away. The CDR3, from cysteine to phenylalanine, totals 13 residues. Just CDR3 DNA is preserved here, 39 bases in frame from base 1. Via the germline V gene, CDR1 is MDHEN and CDR2 SYDVKM. Between the V and J ends, shortened by 3 bases and 9 bases respectively, the junction contains 14 bases. Collaborating institutions collected whole blood in K2EDTA tubes following their own protocols. For TCRbeta analysis, collaborators shipped samples in one of three forms: frozen whole blood, isolated PBMCs, or DNA extracted from either of those sample types. TCRbeta CDR3 regions were amplified from genomic DNA using the immunoSEQ Assay, a bias-controlled multiplex PCR. Per the original workflow: Nucleated cell counts per sample were estimated from amplification of reference gene primers within the assay. Sequence reads were collapsed and filtered to measure the absolute abundance of every unique TCRbeta CDR3 rearrangement. For each sample, productive Simpson clonality was calculated as the square root of Simpson's diversity index over productive rearrangements. TCRdb retrieved this table from immuneACCESS and kept in-frame rearrangements only. Not all clones are present; in checked studies, unresolved V genes account for under half, and no reason is known for the remainder. The D gene and trimming were derived from the DNA, and the V and J assignments and clone size from that table. In this sample the table shows under 300,000 clones, over 75% of which occur a single time. The ten largest clonotypes hold about 14% of the sample.

The data were taken from a study of blood T cell repertoires in COVID-19 (dated by TCRdb to 2020 to 2021). With respect to the entire study: Collaborator samples came from the United States, Italy and Spain and covered acute and convalescent phases of COVID-19. The prospective study material was composed of cDNA or gDNA derived from T cells, B-cell-depleted T cells, or PBMCs. Deeply sampled blood TCRbeta repertoires from subjects exposed to, actively infected with, or recovered from COVID-19 were included in the dataset. The repertoires were released in a freely available public database meant as a resource for research on the immune response to SARS-CoV-2. Samples were obtained from the ongoing ImmuneRACE study (first 160 participants) and from about 1,300 subjects provided by 6 global collaborators. The sample metadata nearly always contained a de-identified subject ID, COVID-19 status, age in years and sex. HLA class I and class II types, where available, came from metadata supplied by the sample provider rather than from assay-based typing.

The paper's findings and limits, for the study overall: The quantity of clinical and demographic metadata differed by source and by participant and was supplied without curation.

Source material: peripheral blood. The sequence derives from a human donor in a cohort sampled during active COVID-19. The chain employs TRBV28 and TRBJ1-1, with the D segment identity uncertain. The DNA is TGTGCCAGCAGTTTCCAGAGAGCGAGGCAAGCTTTCTTT. It translates to CASSFQRARQAFF.